The rows below give T cell receptor beta chains drawn from one sample of a study of T cells in narcolepsy. TCRdb keeps only in-frame clones here, not all; method: immunoSEQ multiplex PCR. The table includes fewer than 30,000 clones, around 83% detected once. The source material was CD45RA- memory CD4+ T cells from PBMCs. The receptors were gathered from a human donor with narcolepsy. Each CDR3 is given with its conserved first and last residue. A D gene is named only where the DNA matches it firmly. Only some rows state a clone size, as once, few, many or a class for expanded clones.

TRBJ2-1 | . | TRBV29-1 | . | TGCAGCGTTGAAGATCATACCCCTCGGGGCGGGATCTCTAATGAGCAGTTCTTC | CSVEDHTPRGGISNEQFF
TRBJ1-1 | . | TRBV2 | . | TGTGCCAGCAGTGAACTGGGGGGGCAGAACACCGAAGCTTTCTTT | CASSELGGQNTEAFF
TRBJ2-7 | . | TRBV12-2 | . | TGTGCAAGTCGCTTAGACCCCTCCGTGGCACCTGAATCCTACGAGCAGTACTTC | CASRLDPSVAPESYEQYF
TRBJ1-1 | . | TRBV5-1 | TRBD1 | TGCGCCAGCAGCCGGGGACAGGGGACTGAAGCTTTCTTT | CASSRGQGTEAFF
TRBJ1-1 | . | TRBV6-1 | . | TGTGCCAGCACTATAGGACAAAACACGAACACTGAAGCTTTCTTT | CASTIGQNTNTEAFF
TRBJ1-2 | once | TRBV30 | . | TGTGCCTGGAGTGTTCAGGGGCCGGGCGGCTACACCTTC | CAWSVQGPGGYTF
TRBJ1-2 | . | TRBV5-1 | TRBD1 | TGCGCCAGCAGCGTAGGACAGGGGGCGCCTGGCTACACCTTC | CASSVGQGAPGYTF
TRBJ2-4 | . | TRBV30 | . | TGTGCCTGGAGTGGGCCCAAAAACATTCAGTACTTC | CAWSGPKNIQYF
TRBJ2-7 | . | TRBV5-1 | . | TGCGCCAGCAGCAGGGGGGGGAGGGAGCCCCGGCAGCAGTACTTC | CASSRGGREPRQQYF
TRBJ2-3 | . | TRBV25-1 | . | TGTGCCAGCAGTTTCCAGGGGAAGGTTTTTAGGACAGATACGCAGTATTTT | CASSFQGKVFRTDTQYF
TRBJ2-6 | . | TRBV18 | TRBD2 | TGTGCCAGCTCACTGGTGACGGCGGGAGGTATCTCTGGGGCCAACGTCCTGACTTTC | CASSLVTAGGISGANVLTF
TRBJ1-6 | few | TRBV19 | TRBD1 | TGTGCCAGTAGTGGCTGGGGACAGTCACCCCTCCACTTT | CASSGWGQSPLHF
TRBJ2-7 | . | TRBV5-1 | TRBD1 | TGCGCCAGCAGAGTGAGCCGGGACAGGGACTACAGGCAGTACTTC | CASRVSRDRDYRQYF